The 20 T cell receptor beta chains listed next were all sequenced from one sample in a study of CD8 T cells in ankylosing spondylitis. Overall study results and limits: Characteristic, it appeared, of ankylosing spondylitis blood was a TCR beta motif of about eight highly homologous variants.

Their antigens remain unidentified. TCRdb itself ran the 5' RACE reads through MiXCR, one entry per CDR3 protein. The table has fewer than 750,000 distinct CDR3 sequences, around 20% seen once. Sequencing was performed on blood, either unsorted or a sorted T cell fraction (not recorded which). The receptors shown here come from a male donor with ankylosing spondylitis.

This chain links TRBV7-9 with TRBJ2-5; D remains unclear. V was pared by 8 bases and J by 5 bases, with 15 bases between. The CDR3 has 13 amino acids. CDR1 is SEHNR and CDR2 is FQNEAQ in the germline V gene (reference sequence). CDR3 sequence reads: CASRGIAKETQYF. The CDR3 bases are TGTGCCAGCCGCGGAATTGCGAAGGAGACCCAGTACTTC.

This clonotype was seen a few times. The chain uses TRBV4-1 and TRBJ1-1, with D possibly being TRBD1 (6 bases). Germline V CDR1 and CDR2: MGHRA, YSYEKL. The CDR3 runs to 15 residues. V lost 4 bases and J lost 2, with 14 bases in between. CDR3 protein: CASSRGAKFNTEAFF. CDR3 nucleotides: TGCGCCAGCAGCCGGGGGGCCAAATTCAACACTGAAGCTTTCTTT.

This clonotype was observed a few times. V and J are TRBV7-9 and TRBJ2-2; D gene unclear. V gave up 1 base and J gave up 1 base, with 4 bases separating them. CDR1 SEHNR and CDR2 FQNEAQ come from the germline V gene (reference sequence). The CDR3 is 14 amino acids. The CDR3: CASSLGKNTGELFF. CDR3 sequence (DNA): TGTGCCAGCAGCTTAGGCAAGAACACCGGGGAGCTGTTTTTT.

This rearrangement joins TRBV29-1 to TRBJ1-2, with D unresolved. Germline CDR1 and CDR2: SQVTM and ANQGSEA. Trimming left V 1 base short and J 4 bases short, with 13 bases between. This CDR3 region has 14 residues. The CDR3 region is CSVEGRGDRYGYTF. In DNA, the CDR3 is TGCAGCGTTGAAGGGCGCGGGGATCGCTATGGCTACACCTTC.

CDR3 amino acids: CASSQDPRPPRSYNEQFF. DNA for the CDR3: TGCGCCAGCAGCCAAGATCCCCGTCCCCCGCGGTCCTACAATGAGCAGTTCTTC. This chain connects TRBV4-1 to TRBJ2-1; D gene uncertain. The CDR3 contains 18 residues. The germline V and J ends were trimmed by 0 bases and 1 base, with 16 bases remaining between them. The V gene's germline CDR1 is MGHRA and CDR2 YSYEKL.

The table lists this clonotype with many counts. The V call is TRBV5-8, the J call TRBJ2-3; the match to TRBD2 covers 9 bases. The ends lost 2 bases at V and 4 bases at J; junction bases unmatched: 5. The CDR3 covers 15 residues. Germline V gene sequence: CDR1 SGHTS, CDR2 YDEGEE. CDR3 residues: CASSFSLAGSDTQYF. The DNA for the CDR3 is TGTGCCAGCAGCTTTAGTCTAGCGGGGTCAGATACGCAGTATTTT.

This clonotype was counted a few times. The chain uses TRBV5-1 and TRBJ2-5; D gene ambiguous. The CDR3 covers 16 residues. Germline loops: CDR1 SGHRS, CDR2 YFSETQ. Trimming shortened V by 4 bases and J by 2 bases, and 18 bases separated the two germline ends. The DNA of the CDR3 is TGCGCCAGCAGCCAACAGCAAGGCAGGCGACAAGAGACCCAGTACTTC. Amino acids: CASSQQQGRRQETQYF.

The chain employs TRBV20-1 and TRBJ1-2; the D is unclear. CDR1 and CDR2 (germline): DFQATT, SNEGSKA (reference sequence). The CDR3 length is 13 residues. Trimming took off 6 bases at V and 4 bases at J, with 15 bases between the two ends. The CDR3 DNA sequence: TGCAGTGCCCCTACTCAAGGTTTCTATGGCTACACCTTC. Its protein is CSAPTQGFYGYTF.

The gene calls are TRBV27 and TRBJ2-7, with 10 positions matching TRBD2. This CDR3 is built from 16 residues. Per the germline V gene, CDR1 is MNHEY and CDR2 is SMNVEV (reference sequence). J was trimmed by 2 bases and V by 5 bases; bases with no gene match: 9. The CDR3 region is CASSPYPSGGPYEQYF. The CDR3 nucleotides read TGTGCCAGCAGTCCGTACCCTAGCGGGGGTCCCTACGAGCAGTACTTC.

The V call is TRBV11-2, the J call TRBJ2-5; no reliable D call. Germline CDR1 SGHAT, CDR2 FQNNGV. The V and J ends lost 2 bases and 5 bases respectively, with 24 bases between them. The CDR3 spans 18 residues. The CDR3 DNA is TGTGCCAGCAGCTTACATACCCGGGCCACAAACTCTTTGGAGACCCAGTACTTC. Its protein is CASSLHTRATNSLETQYF.

This clonotype was detected once. The chain combines TRBV6-2 or TRBV6-3 with TRBJ1-1; 7 bases fit TRBD1. Looked up from germline, CDR1 is MNHEY and CDR2 is SVGEGT. V was pared by 6 bases and J by 4 bases, with 11 bases of the junction left unmatched. The CDR3 is 15 amino acids. CDR3 nucleotide sequence: TGTGCCAGCAGGGGATCGACAGGGTACGGCACTGAAGCTTTCTTT. It yields the protein CASRGSTGYGTEAFF.

In DNA form, the CDR3 reads TGTGCCAGCAGTGGTAGTCAGCCAAAGAAGAGCAATCAGCCCCAGCATTTT. Amino acid sequence: CASSGSQPKKSNQPQHF. The V gene is TRBV28, the J gene TRBJ1-5; D is uncertain. Trimming pared 5 bases from V and 1 base from J, leaving 18 bases between. The CDR3 runs 17 residues. Germline assignment: CDR1 MDHEN and CDR2 SYDVKM.

This clonotype occurred a few times. The chain carries TRBV5-1 and TRBJ2-7; D is undetermined. The CDR3 runs 15 residues. Germline assignment: CDR1 SGHRS and CDR2 YFSETQ. The V end lost 0 bases, the J end lost 2 bases, and 12 bases lay between the germline ends. The CDR3 bases are TGCGCCAGCAGCTTGGAAGGCGGTTTGGCCTACGAGCAGTACTTC. Translation: CASSLEGGLAYEQYF. Looking up the rest from reference TRBV5-1 and TRBJ2-7 gives the full variable domain: KAGVTQTPRYLIKTRGQQVTLSCSPISGHRSVSWYQQTPGQGLQFLFEYFSETQRNKGNFPGRFSGRQFSNSRSEMNVSTLELGDSALYLCASSLEGGLAYEQYFGPGTRLTVT.

The chain uses TRBV5-1 and TRBJ2-3; maybe TRBD2 (6 bases). The CDR3 length is 13 residues. With 3 bases removed from V and 2 bases from J, the gap between germline ends came to 7 bases. CDR1 is SGHRS and CDR2 is YFSETQ in the germline V gene. As DNA, the CDR3 is TGCGCCAGCAGCTCGGGAGACACAGATACGCAGTATTTT. As protein: CASSSGDTDTQYF.

This clonotype has a handful of counts. The chain joins TRBV27 to TRBJ1-1, with a possible D match to TRBD1 (6 bases). V lost 7 bases, J lost 3 bases, and 12 bases lay in between. The CDR3 is 13 amino acids. Germline lookup yields CDR1 MNHEY and CDR2 SMNVEV (reference sequence). The CDR3 DNA follows: TGTGCCAGCACCAGGAGGGGGGACACTGAAGCTTTCTTT. Translating it yields CASTRRGDTEAFF.

In its sample, this clonotype was seen a few times. At one end, the junction sequence differs from germline, possibly due to a read error. This chain connects TRBV12-3 or TRBV12-4 to TRBJ2-1; D is possibly TRBD2 (6 bases). The CDR3 spans 14 residues. The CDR3: CASSSGDSHNEQFF. The CDR3 DNA is TGTGCCAGCAGTTCCGGGGACTCCCACAATGAGCAGTTCTTC.

The chain combines TRBV20-1 with TRBJ1-1; possibly TRBD1 for D (6 bases). The CDR3 has 13 residues. Deletions cut 4 bases from V and 3 bases from J, with 12 bases between. The germline gives CDR1 DFQATT, CDR2 SNEGSKA (reference sequence). CDR3: CSANHRADTEAFF. The CDR3 DNA is TGCAGTGCTAACCACAGGGCGGACACTGAAGCTTTCTTT.

The V and J genes are TRBV9 and TRBJ1-6; 9 bases map to TRBD1. The CDR3 spans 16 residues. Per the germline V gene, CDR1 is SGDLS and CDR2 is YYNGEE. Trimming cost V 4 bases and J 9 bases; bases outside gene matches: 11. CDR3 coding DNA: TGTGCCAGCAGCCCCGGGACAGGGACAATGGGTTCACCCCTCCACTTT. Residues: CASSPGTGTMGSPLHF.

The rearrangement links TRBV10-1 to TRBJ2-3; 8 nucleotides line up with TRBD2. With 3 bases clipped from V and 6 bases from J, the junction kept 8 bases outside the gene matches. This CDR3 has 15 residues. Germline V gene data show CDR1 as WNHNN and CDR2 as SYGVQD (reference sequence). CDR3 protein: CASSEAKRGKDTQYF. Here the CDR3 DNA reads TGCGCCAGCAGTGAAGCTAAGCGGGGGAAGGATACGCAGTATTTT.

The V call is TRBV5-1, the J call TRBJ2-3; 8 bases map to TRBD2. The CDR3 loop spans 17 amino acids. Germline V gene lookup returns CDR1 SGHRS and CDR2 YFSETQ. J was trimmed by 4 bases and V by 3 bases; bases with no gene match: 13. The CDR3 DNA is TGCGCCAGCAGCTCGGGGCAGGGTAGCGGGATCCCAGATACGCAGTATTTT. Translating gives CASSSGQGSGIPDTQYF. Variable domain in full (rest from reference TRBV5-1 and TRBJ2-3): KAGVTQTPRYLIKTRGQQVTLSCSPISGHRSVSWYQQTPGQGLQFLFEYFSETQRNKGNFPGRFSGRQFSNSRSEMNVSTLELGDSALYLCASSSGQGSGIPDTQYFGPGTRLTVL.